This entry is about one TCR beta chain. Authors' analysis steps: Researchers report that nucleated cell counts were estimated from reference gene primer amplification. Libraries were prepared by immunoSEQ multiplex PCR; TCRdb keeps only in-frame clonotypes and omits some of them. V and J calls and clone size are given by that table; D and trimming were obtained from the DNA. The table lists 250,000 to 350,000 clones, 84% of them singletons, with roughly 1.5% in the top ten. This entry comes from a study of blood T cell repertoires in COVID-19. Overall study context: COVID-19 samples from acute and convalescent phases originated in the United States, Italy and Spain. PBMCs, B-cell-depleted T cells, or T cells provided the cDNA or gDNA that made up the material.

Seattle's cohort entered during active infection and was followed longitudinally. The CDR3 contains 12 residues. The junction had 6 bases not matched to a gene; V was cut back by 6 bases and J by 7 bases. CDR1 is WSHSY, CDR2 SAAADI, per germline. Sample: peripheral blood. This chain links TRBV10-2 with TRBJ2-7; 7 bases map to TRBD1. The sequence came from a human donor with COVID-19, enrolled during active disease. The donor label of this sample is uncertain. The CDR3 bases are TGCGCCAGCAGCCAACAGGGGAAAGAGCAGTACTTC. Translation gives CASSQQGKEQYF.